Each of the 30 T cell receptor beta chains below was sequenced from the same sample in a study of beta chain features in type 1 diabetes. What was sequenced were expressed TCRB transcripts, since all of the isolated RNA had been reverse transcribed. Profiling relied on immunoSEQ multiplex PCR, and the TCRdb table lists in-frame clones only, not all of them. This sample has 600,000 to 650,000 clones, with roughly a sixth found just once. The sample comprised naive CD4+ T cells from blood. The receptors stem from a man aged 18 to 29 in good health.

The rearrangement links TRBV6-6 to TRBJ1-2; tentatively, D is TRBD1 (5 bases). CDR1 and CDR2 (germline): MNHNY, SVGAGI (reference sequence). The ends were cut back, 6 bases at V and 0 bases at J, with 11 bases in the middle. The CDR3 length is 14 residues. CDR3 coding DNA: TGTGCCAGCAGACGCGGGGCTTCTAACTATGGCTACACCTTC. Translating gives CASRRGASNYGYTF.

This clone was recorded a few times. V usage is TRBV11-3 and J usage is TRBJ2-2, with unresolved D. The CDR3 runs 18 residues. V was trimmed by 2 bases and J by 2 bases, leaving 18 bases between them. Per the germline V gene, CDR1 is SGHNT and CDR2 is YENEEA. CDR3 nucleotide sequence: TGTGCCAGCAGCTTAAGGTCGGCGGATCCCAATAACACCGGGGAGCTGTTTTTT. It encodes CASSLRSADPNNTGELFF.

The genes are TRBV19 and TRBJ2-6; D unresolved. With 9 bases removed from V and 0 bases from J, the gap between germline ends came to 18 bases. The CDR3 has 17 amino acids. Per germline, CDR1 LNHDA and CDR2 SQIVND (reference sequence). The CDR3 is CASNPSAAGSGANVLTF. CDR3 nucleotides: TGTGCCAGCAATCCCTCCGCAGCCGGCTCTGGGGCCAACGTCCTGACTTTC.

In this sample, this clone turned up a few times. The V call is TRBV6-1, the J call TRBJ1-2; D unresolved. The germline gives CDR1 MNHNS, CDR2 SASEGT. V was clipped by 7 bases and J by 6 bases, with 12 bases between them. The CDR3 consists of 12 residues. The CDR3 is CASTEGGHGYTF. The DNA of the CDR3 is TGTGCCAGCACCGAAGGCGGTCATGGCTACACCTTC.

As to this clone: Other DNA sequences from this sample encode an identical CDR3 as well. The rearrangement uses TRBV5-1 and TRBJ1-5; D might be TRBD1 (5 bases). V was trimmed by 1 base and J by 2 bases, leaving 7 bases between them. The germline CDR1 and CDR2 sequences are SGHRS and YFSETQ. This CDR3 region has 14 residues. CDR3 sequence: CASSLQGGNQPQHF. CDR3 DNA sequence: TGCGCCAGCAGCTTGCAAGGGGGCAATCAGCCCCAGCATTTT.

This clone was counted a few times. The chain couples TRBV13 to TRBJ1-4; TRBD1 might be the D (5 bases). This CDR3 is 13 amino acids long. V was clipped by 1 base and J by 7 bases, with 7 bases between them. CDR1 and CDR2 from the germline V gene are PRHDT and FYEKMQ (reference sequence). This CDR3 is CASSLAGVEKLFF. CDR3 in DNA: TGTGCCAGCAGCTTAGCGGGGGTTGAAAAACTGTTTTTT.

This clone was detected only a few times. This chain uses TRBV6-5 with TRBJ2-7; D ambiguous. In germline, CDR1 is MNHEY, CDR2 SVGAGI. V was trimmed by 5 bases and J by 4 bases, leaving 15 bases between them. This CDR3 has 14 residues. CDR3 in amino acids: CASSPGWARYEQYF. In nucleotides, the CDR3 is TGTGCCAGCAGTCCAGGTTGGGCCCGGTACGAGCAGTACTTC.

The chain has TRBV7-3 and TRBJ2-1; the match to TRBD1 covers 8 bases. The V segment lost 5 bases and the J segment 7 bases; nucleotides outside the gene matches: 10. The CDR3 extends over 15 amino acids. CDR1 and CDR2 from the germline V gene are SGHTA and FQGTGA. For the CDR3, the DNA is TGTGCCAGCAGCCCGAGACAGGGGTTGATTAATGAGCAGTTCTTC. Translating it yields CASSPRQGLINEQFF.

A few counts support this clone. V and J are TRBV9 and TRBJ1-2; D gene ambiguous. In germline, CDR1 is SGDLS, CDR2 YYNGEE. The V end lost 4 bases, the J end lost 4 bases, and 11 bases lay between the germline ends. The CDR3 is 13 residues long. The CDR3 nucleotides are TGTGCCAGCAGCCCAAGACAAGCCTATGGCTACACCTTC. This codes for CASSPRQAYGYTF.

A remark on this clone: Other DNA sequences within the sample encode an identical CDR3. The V call is TRBV18, the J call TRBJ1-1; D is uncertain. Germline V gene lookup returns CDR1 KGHSH and CDR2 LQKENI. V dropped 1 base and J dropped 1 base, with 4 bases sitting between them. The length of the CDR3 is 13 residues. CDR3 sequence reads: CASSPLENTEAFF. For the CDR3, the DNA is TGTGCCAGCTCACCACTAGAGAACACTGAAGCTTTCTTT.

The CDR3 is CATKEQGLAGTYEQYF. CDR3 bases: TGTGCCACCAAGGAACAGGGACTAGCGGGGACCTACGAGCAGTACTTC. The chain uses TRBV10-3 and TRBJ2-7; 13 bases fit TRBD2. The germline CDR1 and CDR2 sequences are ENHRY and SYGVKD. This CDR3 comprises 16 residues. Unmatched junction bases numbered 11, after V lost 10 bases and J lost 2 bases.

A few counts support this clone. The chain recombines TRBV6-5 with TRBJ1-4, with D maybe TRBD1 (6 bases). CDR3 length: 14 residues. V was clipped by 6 bases and J by 8 bases, with 16 bases between them. The germline gives CDR1 MNHEY, CDR2 SVGAGI. As DNA, the CDR3 is TGTGCCAGCAGGTGGAAGGGAGGGGGAGAAAAACTGTTTTTT. Amino acids: CASRWKGGGEKLFF.

The gene calls are TRBV18 and TRBJ1-5; 9 bases fit TRBD1. Germline lookup yields CDR1 KGHSH and CDR2 LQKENI. CDR3 length: 14 residues. V gave up 8 bases and J gave up 4 bases; unmatched junction bases: 6. The CDR3 loop reads CASTGQGGNQPQHF. CDR3 nucleotide sequence: TGTGCCAGCACGGGACAGGGTGGTAATCAGCCCCAGCATTTT.

This clone has just a few counts. The rearrangement uses TRBV9 and TRBJ2-1; D remains unclear. The CDR3 extends over 15 amino acids. Looked up from germline, CDR1 is SGDLS and CDR2 is YYNGEE. The V and J ends lost 1 base and 0 bases respectively, with 8 bases between them. CDR3 in DNA: TGTGCCAGCAGCGTATTAGGCGTCTCCTACAATGAGCAGTTCTTC. This sequence encodes CASSVLGVSYNEQFF.

Worth noting for this clone: Other DNA sequences in the sample encode the same CDR3. V and J are TRBV7-9 and TRBJ2-3; D is unclear. Looked up from germline, CDR1 is SEHNR and CDR2 is FQNEAQ (reference sequence). V was trimmed by 0 bases and J by 1 base, leaving 5 bases between them. The CDR3 loop spans 14 amino acids. CDR3 loop: CASSLASGTDTQYF. CDR3 nucleotide sequence: TGTGCCAGCAGCTTAGCTTCAGGCACAGATACGCAGTATTTT.

This clone was picked up a small number of times. This chain links TRBV7-9 with TRBJ2-5, with D perhaps TRBD2 (6 bases). Per germline, CDR1 SEHNR and CDR2 FQNEAQ (reference sequence). The CDR3 consists of 15 residues. V lost 6 bases and J 7 bases, leaving 21 bases between the germline ends. The CDR3 DNA sequence: TGTGCCAGCAGACGAAACACTGGGACTCGTGGGACCCAGTACTTC. Its protein product is CASRRNTGTRGTQYF.

This clone has a handful of counts. The chain combines TRBV4-1 with TRBJ2-2; D gene ambiguous. Germline assignment: CDR1 MGHRA and CDR2 YSYEKL. The CDR3 covers 13 residues. V was cut by 4 bases and J by 0 bases, with 3 bases left in between. The CDR3 sequence is CASSLANTGELFF. CDR3 DNA sequence: TGCGCCAGCAGCCTCGCGAACACCGGGGAGCTGTTTTTT.

V is TRBV11-2 and J is TRBJ2-3; D gene ambiguous. Germline V CDR1 and CDR2: SGHAT, FQNNGV. Trimming took 0 bases from V and 12 from J, leaving 10 bases between them. There are 12 residues in the CDR3. DNA of the CDR3: TGTGCCAGCAGCTTAGAAGTGGCTACCCAGTATTTT. It encodes CASSLEVATQYF.

V and J are TRBV6-1 and TRBJ2-2; no clear D gene. The CDR3 contains 13 residues. Germline CDR1 reads MNHNS; CDR2 reads SASEGT. Trimming pared 7 bases from V and 1 base from J, leaving 7 bases between. The chain's CDR3 is CASTALNTGELFF. The CDR3 DNA reads TGTGCCAGCACCGCCCTGAACACCGGGGAGCTGTTTTTT.

The chain recombines TRBV18 with TRBJ1-5; TRBD1 might be the D (6 bases). The germline V and J ends were trimmed by 1 base and 7 bases, with 11 bases remaining between them. Germline CDR1 is KGHSH and CDR2 is LQKENI. The CDR3 runs 14 residues. CDR3 sequence (DNA): TGTGCCAGCTCACCACAGGGGCAGGGGCAGCCCCAGCATTTT. Translation: CASSPQGQGQPQHF. The full variable domain, rest sourced from reference TRBV18 and TRBJ1-5, is NAGVMQNPRHLVRRRGQEARLRCSPMKGHSHVYWYRQLPEEGLKFMVYLQKENIIDESGMPKERFSAEFPKEGPSILRIQQVVRGDSAAYFCASSPQGQGQPQHFGDGTRLSIL.

This clone was seen a handful of times. The V and J genes are TRBV18 and TRBJ2-5, with unresolved D. Deletions cut 3 bases from V and 4 bases from J, with 9 bases between. Germline loops: CDR1 KGHSH, CDR2 LQKENI. The CDR3 runs 13 residues. The CDR3 loop reads CASSPSLGETQYF. Written as DNA, the CDR3 is TGTGCCAGCTCACCGTCATTAGGAGAGACCCAGTACTTC.

This chain links TRBV25-1 with TRBJ1-5; no clear D. CDR1 and CDR2 (germline): MGHDK, SYGVNS. The V and J ends lost 1 base and 2 bases respectively, with 3 bases between them. The length of the CDR3 is 13 residues. The CDR3 DNA reads TGTGCCAGCAGTGAATCTGGCAATCAGCCCCAGCATTTT. It is translated as CASSESGNQPQHF.

The sample holds a few counts of this clone. This chain uses TRBV19 with TRBJ2-7; the D gene is possibly TRBD1 (5 bases). The CDR3 runs to 15 residues. Trimming took 4 bases from V and 0 from J, leaving 13 bases between them. Per germline, CDR1 LNHDA and CDR2 SQIVND (reference sequence). The CDR3 loop is CASSRVQGTSYEQYF. The CDR3 DNA reads as TGTGCCAGTAGTAGGGTCCAGGGTACCTCCTACGAGCAGTACTTC.

The sample holds one count of this clone. The sample holds other DNA sequences that translate to the same CDR3. The chain is built from TRBV7-2 and TRBJ1-1; D not resolved. The germline CDR1 and CDR2 sequences are SGHTA and FQGNSA. The V end was cut by 1 base, the J end by 0 bases, with 6 bases between. The CDR3 is 14 amino acids. CDR3: CASSLDRVNTEAFF. The CDR3 DNA reads TGTGCCAGCAGCTTAGATCGGGTGAACACTGAAGCTTTCTTT.

This chain joins TRBV28 and TRBJ2-7, with 7 bases lining up with TRBD2. V was clipped by 6 bases and J by 3 bases; unmatched bases: 8. In germline, CDR1 is MDHEN, CDR2 SYDVKM. CDR3 size: 14 residues. The CDR3 protein is CASRKAGSYYEQYF. CDR3 DNA: TGTGCCAGCAGGAAAGCGGGGAGTTACTACGAGCAGTACTTC.

This clone showed up just a few times. The rearrangement joins TRBV18 to TRBJ2-3, with 8 nucleotides matching TRBD1. The CDR3 loop spans 14 amino acids. CDR1 is KGHSH and CDR2 is LQKENI in the germline V gene. J lost 3 bases, V lost 2 bases, and 1 base had no gene match. Here the CDR3 reads CASSPRTGTDTQYF. CDR3 DNA sequence: TGTGCCAGCTCACCAAGGACAGGGACAGATACGCAGTATTTT.

Concerning this clone: Other DNA sequences in the same sample also yield this CDR3. CDR3 DNA sequence: TGTGCCAGCTCACCCGGACAGGGGGCATCCTACGAGCAGTACTTC. Translating it yields CASSPGQGASYEQYF. The chain links TRBV18 to TRBJ2-7, with TRBD1 matching over 11 bases. The germline V gene encodes CDR1 KGHSH and CDR2 LQKENI. After removal of 3 bases from V and 1 base from J, the junction contained 2 bases not matched to a gene. This CDR3 contains 15 residues. The full variable domain, rest sourced from reference TRBV18 and TRBJ2-7, is NAGVMQNPRHLVRRRGQEARLRCSPMKGHSHVYWYRQLPEEGLKFMVYLQKENIIDESGMPKERFSAEFPKEGPSILRIQQVVRGDSAAYFCASSPGQGASYEQYFGPGTRLTVT.

The genes are TRBV4-3 and TRBJ2-7; possibly TRBD2 for D (5 bases). Germline V gene data show CDR1 as LGHNA and CDR2 as YSLEER. This CDR3 has 15 residues. V was trimmed by 0 bases and J by 2 bases, leaving 11 bases between them. This CDR3 is CASSQDRHGAYEQYF. CDR3 coding DNA: TGCGCCAGCAGCCAAGATAGGCACGGGGCCTACGAGCAGTACTTC.

Points on this clone: A much larger clone sits a single nucleotide away, making a read error possible. This CDR3 is CATREGQAIVYQQYF. As DNA, the CDR3 is TGTGCCACCCGGGAGGGACAGGCTATCGTCTACCAGCAGTACTTC. This chain connects TRBV10-3 to TRBJ2-7; D possibly matches TRBD1 or TRBD2 (8 bases each). CDR1 is ENHRY, CDR2 SYGVKD, per germline. This CDR3 contains 15 residues.

Regarding this clone: Other DNA sequences in this specimen translate into the identical CDR3. The V call is TRBV5-6, the J call TRBJ2-5, with TRBD2 as a possible D gene (5 bases). This CDR3 is 14 amino acids long. With 0 bases removed from V and 4 bases from J, the gap between germline ends came to 10 bases. Germline lookup yields CDR1 SGHDT and CDR2 YYEEEE. For the CDR3, the DNA is TGTGCCAGCAGCTTGGATCGGGGATCAGAGACCCAGTACTTC. Protein sequence: CASSLDRGSETQYF.